The T cell receptor (beta chain) under discussion was sequenced for a study of long-term antiretroviral therapy in people with HIV. The study's findings and limits: Pre-ART clonal expansion yielded clones that dominated the repertoire at all time points.

Concerning this clone itself: The target antigen is unknown.

Every specimen provided roughly 0.95-11 million cryopreserved PBMC before DNA extraction took place. The CDR3 spans 15 residues. CDR1 and CDR2 (germline): MNHNY, SVGAGI (reference sequence). V gave up 5 bases and J gave up 6 bases; unmatched junction bases: 10. Assay version v3.0 of immunoSEQ was used, and it was run at survey level. Sequencing aimed to cover 40,000-50,000 T-cell genomes per sample. Assay: immunoSEQ multiplex PCR; the TCRdb copy retains only in-frame clones and omits some. The repertoire consists of 16,000 or so clones, with around 80% occurring once and the leading ten covering around a fifth.

V gene TRBV6-6 combines with J gene TRBJ2-7; 10 nucleotides match TRBD1. The sample in question was unsorted PBMCs, obtained 2.1 years after starting antiretroviral therapy. This TCR derives from a man aged 35 to 55 with HIV. Here the CDR3 DNA reads TGTGCCAGCAGTCCTCCAACGACAGGGGGCGGCGAGCAGTACTTC. It encodes CASSPPTTGGGEQYF.